This T cell receptor beta chain originates from a study of blood T cell repertoires in COVID-19. Study background: COVID-19 samples collected from the United States, Italy and Spain covered acute and convalescent phases. PBMCs, B-cell-depleted T cells, or T cells were the source of the cDNA or gDNA that made up the material.

This CDR3 is 15 amino acids long. Germline V gives CDR1 LGHDT, CDR2 YNNKEL (reference sequence). Trimming took 2 bases from V and 2 from J; bases not matched to a gene: 6. Assay: immunoSEQ multiplex PCR; the TCRdb copy retains only in-frame clones and omits some. The data contain about 180,000 clones, 86% of them seen just once; the ten biggest clones take up less than 3.5%. The sample consisted of peripheral blood. This chain connects TRBV3-1 (or the pseudogene TRBV3-2) to TRBJ2-7; TRBD2 matches at 7 bases. This receptor was identified in a woman in her thirties with active or convalescent COVID-19. The CDR3 is CASSQMGGVAYEQYF. DNA of the CDR3: TGTGCCAGCAGCCAAATGGGGGGGGTGGCCTACGAGCAGTACTTC.